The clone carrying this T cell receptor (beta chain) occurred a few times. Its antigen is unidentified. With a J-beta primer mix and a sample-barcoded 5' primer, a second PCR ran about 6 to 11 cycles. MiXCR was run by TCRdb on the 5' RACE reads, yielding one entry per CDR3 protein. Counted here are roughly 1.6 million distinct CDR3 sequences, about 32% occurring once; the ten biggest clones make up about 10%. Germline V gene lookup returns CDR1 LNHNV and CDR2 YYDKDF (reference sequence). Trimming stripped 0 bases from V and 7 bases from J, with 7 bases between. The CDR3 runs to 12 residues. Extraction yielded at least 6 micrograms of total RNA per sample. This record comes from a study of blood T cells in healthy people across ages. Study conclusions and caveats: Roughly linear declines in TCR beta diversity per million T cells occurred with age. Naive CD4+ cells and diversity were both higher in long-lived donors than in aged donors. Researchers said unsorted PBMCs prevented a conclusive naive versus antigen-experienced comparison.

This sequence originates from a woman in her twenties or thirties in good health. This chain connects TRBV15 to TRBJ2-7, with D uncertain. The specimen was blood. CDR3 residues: CATSRDGTEQYF. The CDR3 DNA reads TGTGCCACCAGCAGAGATGGTACTGAGCAGTACTTC.